This T cell receptor beta chain was sequenced during a study of HIV-infected patients and healthy controls. Whole blood was used without fractionation, so all unsorted peripheral T cells were included. Alpha and beta constant-region primers primed reverse transcription of around 550 ng RNA. Separate chain-specific third strand synthesis with multiplexing indices produced the alpha and beta libraries. TCRdb independently ran MiXCR on the 5' RACE reads; one entry per CDR3 protein. The repertoire holds around 4,800 distinct CDR3 sequences, 7.5% to 9% seen once, with 28% in the top ten. Trimming removed 1 base from V and 0 bases from J; junction bases left unmatched: 3. This CDR3 contains 15 residues. The germline CDR1 and CDR2 sequences are SEHNR and FQNEAQ (reference sequence).

The sequence was obtained from an adult with HIV infection. The sequencing here drew on blood, taken before antiretroviral therapy. The chain links TRBV7-9 to TRBJ2-7, with 7 bases matching TRBD1. The CDR3 reads CASSLDGDSSYEQYF. CDR3 sequence (DNA): TGTGCCAGCAGCTTAGATGGGGACAGCTCCTACGAGCAGTACTTC.